These T cell receptor beta chains were read from a single sample in a study of regulatory T cells in long-lasting Graves disease. TCRdb independently ran MiXCR on the multiplex PCR reads; one entry per CDR3 protein. The table shows roughly 490,000 distinct CDR3 sequences, with approximately 22% occurring only once. Sample: peripheral blood mononuclear cells (PBMCs), taken when the disease was refractory, from a patient treated with antithyroid drugs. The receptors shown here come from a female donor with Graves disease. The CDR3 runs from the conserved cysteine through the conserved F or W. Fields, in order: clone size, J gene, D gene, V gene, CDR3 protein, CDR3 DNA. The D gene is left open where the match is weak. Rows may omit the clone size; those that give it use once, few, many or a size class.

>few|TRBJ2-7|TRBD1|TRBV7-3
CASSLSGQGLYEQYF
TGTGCCAGCAGCTTATCCGGACAGGGACTCTACGAGCAGTACTTC
>.|TRBJ2-5|.|TRBV9
CASSVGSVDVGETQYF
TGTGCCAGCAGCGTAGGGTCCGTTGACGTTGGAGAGACCCAGTACTTC
>many|TRBJ2-2|TRBD1|TRBV28
CASRPLDREHTGELFF
TGTGCCAGCAGACCACTCGACAGGGAACACACCGGGGAGCTGTTTTTT
>many|TRBJ1-1|.|TRBV6-1
CASSEFSGYTEAFF
TGTGCCAGCAGTGAATTTAGTGGATACACTGAAGCTTTCTTT
>.|TRBJ1-2|TRBD1|TRBV20-1
CSASGTGAGYGYTF
TGCAGTGCTTCCGGGACAGGGGCCGGGTATGGCTACACCTTC
>few|TRBJ2-5|.|TRBV15
CATSLVRETQYF
TGTGCCACCAGCCTGGTAAGAGAGACCCAGTACTTC
>few|TRBJ2-3|TRBD2|TRBV12-3/TRBV12-4
CASSNIAGSTDTQYF
TGTGCCAGCAGTAACATAGCGGGGAGCACAGATACGCAGTATTTT
>.|TRBJ2-7|TRBD1|TRBV6-1
CVSRARGQTGVFYEQYF
TGTGTCAGCAGGGCCAGGGGGCAGACAGGGGTCTTCTACGAGCAGTACTTC
>.|TRBJ2-5|.|TRBV20-1
CSASKVVETQYF
TGCAGTGCTAGTAAGGTGGTAGAGACCCAGTACTTC
>many|TRBJ1-5|.|TRBV19
CASKRENGSNQPQHF
TGTGCCAGTAAGAGGGAGAACGGTAGCAATCAGCCCCAGCATTTT
>.|TRBJ2-2|.|TRBV12-3/TRBV12-4
CASTRGSPNTGELFF
TGTGCCAGCACCCGGGGCAGCCCGAACACCGGGGAGCTGTTTTTT
>few|TRBJ2-7|.|TRBV6-2/TRBV6-3
CASSYSRGPYEQYF
TGTGCCAGCAGTTACTCGAGGGGACCCTACGAGCAGTACTTC
>few|TRBJ2-7|TRBD1|TRBV5-1
CASSLDRGYYEQYF
TGCGCCAGCAGCCTGGACAGGGGTTACTACGAGCAGTACTTC
>.|TRBJ1-1|.|TRBV7-9
CASSLGGVLGGTEAFF
TGTGCCAGCAGCTTAGGGGGGGTATTGGGTGGGACTGAAGCTTTCTTT